This T cell receptor beta chain was captured by sequencing in a study of blood T cell repertoires in COVID-19. Background on the study: Collection of acute and convalescent COVID-19 samples took place in the United States, Italy and Spain. From T cells, B-cell-depleted T cells, or PBMCs came the material, which was cDNA or gDNA.

Seattle patient enrollment occurred during active infection, with longitudinal follow-up thereafter. Per the original data handling: Cell counts per sample came from amplifying reference gene primers. Using immunoSEQ multiplex PCR, the repertoire was profiled, and TCRdb retains in-frame clones only, with some absent. V and J calls and clone size follow that table, whereas D and trimming were derived from the DNA. The sample includes about 210,000 clones, around 80% seen only once; the top ten take over 6%. J lost 6 bases, V lost 5 bases, and 7 bases had no gene match. The V gene's germline CDR1 is SNHLY and CDR2 FYNNEI. This CDR3 spans 13 amino acids.

The chain joins TRBV2 to TRBJ2-7; TRBD2 matches at 7 bases. This clonotype was sampled from a woman older than 75 with COVID-19, enrolled during active disease. Sequenced input: peripheral blood. Here the CDR3 reads CASSWRLALEQYF. The CDR3 region has the DNA TGTGCCAGCAGTTGGAGACTAGCTCTCGAGCAGTACTTC.